This TCR beta chain was sequenced in a study of T-cell reconstitution after alpha-beta-depleted transplantation in children. General study findings and limits: TCRbeta diversity was high at day 60 in some patients (a result of surviving recipient T cells and thymic progenitors). At around two months after transplant, the alpha-beta T cells were reportedly derived from several hundred expanded clones that came from non-depleted graft cells.

CDR1 KGHDR and CDR2 SFDVKD come from the germline V gene. CDR3 length: 18 amino acids. This clonotype was found many times. Its cognate antigen is unknown. The junction departs from germline at one end; a sequencing error may be responsible. Preparation of the TCRbeta library involved a method that used unique molecular identifiers. TCRdb passed the PCR reads through MiXCR, listing each CDR3 protein once. The table records 150,000 to 200,000 distinct CDR3 sequences, 6.3% of them present only once. This specimen was PBMCs, taken before TCRalphabeta/CD19-depleted stem cell transplant. This clonotype was sampled from a girl less than two years old with combined immunodeficiency, due to receive a stem cell transplant. The rearrangement links TRBV24-1 to TRBJ2-6; 10 bases map to TRBD1. For the CDR3, the DNA is TGTGCCACCAGTGCCCCAGGACAGGGGGTCTCTGGGGCCAATGTCCTGACTTTC. It is translated as CATSAPGQGVSGANVLTF.